Presented here are 28 T cell receptor beta chains from one specimen sequenced in a study of cytomegalovirus exposure and HLA in healthy donors. A multiplex PCR was run with 60 Vbeta primers and 13 Jbeta primers. Sequenced by immunoSEQ multiplex PCR; TCRdb stores in-frame clones only, minus some. The data hold 130,000 or so clones, with around 8.5% observed a single time. The source material was PBMCs. The receptors derive from a man between 35 and 55 years old in good health and CMV-seronegative.

The chain employs TRBV18 and TRBJ2-6, with D hard to call. V lost 2 bases to trimming and J lost 0 bases, with 5 bases between them. CDR1 KGHSH and CDR2 LQKENI come from the germline V gene. CDR3 length: 15 amino acids. The CDR3 DNA reads TGTGCCAGCTCACCATTAGTCTCTGGGGCCAACGTCCTGACTTTC. This codes for CASSPLVSGANVLTF.

This clone showed up just a few times. The CDR3 coding sequence is TGTGCCAGCAGCTTAGGACTAGCGCCAAACAATGAGCAGTTCTTC. It specifies CASSLGLAPNNEQFF. The V gene is TRBV7-9, the J gene TRBJ2-1, with 8 positions matching TRBD2. Germline V gives CDR1 SEHNR, CDR2 FQNEAQ (reference sequence). V shed 1 base and J 5 bases; nucleotides not matched to a gene: 4. The CDR3 runs to 15 residues.

This rearrangement joins TRBV7-7 to TRBJ2-3; 8 nucleotides align to TRBD2. V shed 2 bases, J shed 4 bases, and the junction held 2 bases outside the gene matches. Germline CDR1 is SSHAT and CDR2 is FNYEAQ (reference sequence). This CDR3 spans 14 amino acids. CDR3: CASSLSGGSDTQYF. CDR3 DNA sequence: TGTGCCAGCAGCTTATCGGGGGGGTCAGATACGCAGTATTTT.

The sample holds a few counts of this clone. The chain uses TRBV11-2 and TRBJ2-7; D possibly corresponds to TRBD1 (5 bases). The CDR3 runs 11 residues. Germline V gives CDR1 SGHAT, CDR2 FQNNGV. V was shortened by 1 base and J by 12 bases, with 10 bases between the two germline ends. CDR3 sequence reads: CASSLAGLGYF. CDR3 in DNA: TGTGCCAGCAGCTTAGCAGGGCTAGGGTACTTC.

This clone was recorded a few times. The rearrangement links TRBV6-5 to TRBJ2-2; 9 nucleotides match TRBD1. This CDR3 region has 15 residues. J gave up 5 bases and V 5 bases, and 6 bases lay outside the gene matches. Germline CDR1 reads MNHEY; CDR2 reads SVGAGI. CDR3 loop: CASSNGGTGTGELFF. CDR3 bases: TGTGCCAGCAGTAACGGGGGGACAGGGACCGGGGAGCTGTTTTTT.

This clone showed up just a few times. The rearrangement uses TRBV28 and TRBJ2-7; the D gene is possibly TRBD2 (6 bases). This CDR3 region has 15 residues. Germline V CDR1 and CDR2: MDHEN, SYDVKM. Trimming removed 5 bases from V and 0 bases from J, with 14 bases in between. CDR3 coding DNA: TGTGCCAGCAGTGGGGGACTGCAAGTCTCCTACGAGCAGTACTTC. Amino acid sequence: CASSGGLQVSYEQYF.

In its sample, this clone was seen a few times. The V and J genes are TRBV6-1 and TRBJ1-1; 7 bases fit TRBD1. This CDR3 is built from 16 residues. The trim removed 0 bases at V and 8 bases at J, leaving 12 bases unmatched. Looked up from germline, CDR1 is MNHNS and CDR2 is SASEGT. The CDR3 sequence is CASSEATGRGTPEAFF. CDR3 DNA: TGTGCCAGCAGTGAAGCGACAGGGCGGGGTACCCCCGAAGCTTTCTTT.

The rearrangement links TRBV7-7 to TRBJ1-2; 7 nucleotides align to TRBD1. V shed 2 bases and J 2 bases; nucleotides not matched to a gene: 5. The CDR3 has 15 residues. Germline CDR1 reads SSHAT; CDR2 reads FNYEAQ (reference sequence). The CDR3 sequence: CASSLTGTANYGYTF. The CDR3 DNA is TGTGCCAGCAGCTTAACCGGGACAGCGAACTATGGCTACACCTTC.

This clone was recorded a few times. The V gene is TRBV11-2, the J gene TRBJ2-7; TRBD1 matches at 7 bases. Germline V gives CDR1 SGHAT, CDR2 FQNNGV. The CDR3 has 14 amino acids. Trimming at V came to 1 base and at J to 9 bases, leaving 9 bases not matched to a gene. CDR3 nucleotides: TGTGCCAGCAGCTTAGGGACAGGTGTCCACGGGCAGTACTTC. Translation: CASSLGTGVHGQYF.

This clone has more than one count but fewer than ten. The genes are TRBV5-1 and TRBJ1-2; D is unclear. V lost 6 bases, J lost 4 bases, and 16 bases lay in between. This CDR3 contains 14 residues. CDR1 is SGHRS, CDR2 YFSETQ, per germline. The CDR3 region has the DNA TGCGCCAGCATGAAAGACTCGGCGACCTATGGCTACACCTTC. It is translated as CASMKDSATYGYTF. The variable domain in full, completed from reference TRBV5-1 and TRBJ1-2, reads KAGVTQTPRYLIKTRGQQVTLSCSPISGHRSVSWYQQTPGQGLQFLFEYFSETQRNKGNFPGRFSGRQFSNSRSEMNVSTLELGDSALYLCASMKDSATYGYTFGSGTRLTVV.

This clone was detected a few times. V gene TRBV9 combines with J gene TRBJ1-1, with D unresolved. This CDR3 contains 14 residues. Germline lookup yields CDR1 SGDLS and CDR2 YYNGEE. Between the trimmed V and J ends, which lost 3 bases and 1 base, there was a span of 10 bases. In DNA form, the CDR3 reads TGTGCCAGCAGCGCAGGAATATGGAACACTGAAGCTTTCTTT. Protein product: CASSAGIWNTEAFF. The whole variable domain, remainder taken from reference TRBV9 and TRBJ1-1, is DSGVTQTPKHLITATGQRVTLRCSPRSGDLSVYWYQQSLDQGLQFLIQYYNGEERAKGNILERFSAQQFPDLHSELNLSSLELGDSALYFCASSAGIWNTEAFFGQGTRLTVV.

This clone has a handful of counts. The chain links TRBV7-6 to TRBJ1-1; unclear D gene. The CDR3 spans 14 residues. Trimming shortened V by 2 bases and J by 5 bases, and 12 bases separated the two germline ends. Germline V lookup: CDR1 SGHVS, CDR2 FNYEAQ. CDR3 residues: CASSLSPGDTEAFF. CDR3 nucleotides: TGTGCCAGCAGCTTATCACCGGGAGATACTGAAGCTTTCTTT.

This rearrangement joins TRBV5-1 to TRBJ1-2; D is perhaps TRBD1 (6 bases). The CDR3 sequence is 13 residues long. Germline CDR1 is SGHRS and CDR2 is YFSETQ. With 0 bases removed from V and 4 bases from J, the gap between germline ends came to 7 bases. CDR3: CASSLVGGYGYTF. The CDR3 DNA is TGCGCCAGCAGCTTGGTAGGGGGCTATGGCTACACCTTC.

The chain joins TRBV30 to TRBJ1-6, with TRBD1 identical over 9 bases. The V and J ends lost 5 bases and 4 bases, in that order; junction bases with no gene match: 9. CDR3 length equals 16 residues. Germline CDR1 reads GTSNPN; CDR2 reads SVGIG (reference sequence). CDR3 residues: CAWRDHGTGYNSPLHF. CDR3 nucleotide sequence: TGTGCCTGGCGGGACCACGGGACAGGGTATAATTCACCCCTCCACTTT.

This clone has more than one count but fewer than ten. The genes are TRBV6-5 and TRBJ1-2, with D unresolved. The CDR3 is 13 residues long. Germline V gives CDR1 MNHEY, CDR2 SVGAGI. V lost 6 bases to trimming and J lost 8 bases, with 16 bases between them. The CDR3 protein is CASRESGAPGYTF. CDR3 nucleotides: TGTGCCAGCAGGGAGAGTGGAGCTCCCGGCTACACCTTC.

This clone was recorded a few times. V usage is TRBV12-5 and J usage is TRBJ2-2; TRBD2 might be the D (5 bases). The CDR3 is 16 amino acids. CDR1 and CDR2 (germline): LGHNT, FRNRAP. Trimming removed 5 bases at V and 0 bases at J, with 13 bases between. In DNA form, the CDR3 reads TGTGCTAGTGGTCCTAGGCGGAGGTCGAACACCGGGGAGCTGTTTTTT. It is translated as CASGPRRRSNTGELFF.

This chain connects TRBV6-1 to TRBJ2-7; the match to TRBD1 covers 9 bases. Looked up from germline, CDR1 is MNHNS and CDR2 is SASEGT. V shed 6 bases and J 3 bases; nucleotides not matched to a gene: 6. The CDR3 consists of 14 residues. CDR3 residues: CASSRRDRDYEQYF. The CDR3 DNA reads as TGTGCCAGCAGCCGCCGGGACAGGGACTACGAGCAGTACTTC.

In this sample, this clone turned up a few times. This chain connects TRBV10-1 to TRBJ1-6; the D gene is possibly TRBD1 (5 bases). CDR1 WNHNN and CDR2 SYGVQD come from the germline V gene (reference sequence). The V gene lost 10 bases and the J gene lost 8 bases, with 18 bases spanning the gap. CDR3 length equals 14 residues. The CDR3 DNA is TGCGCCACCCTCTTTAGGGGAAGTGATTCACCCCTCCACTTT. This translates into CATLFRGSDSPLHF.

This clone has a handful of counts. The chain recombines TRBV28 with TRBJ1-5; possible D gene TRBD1, 6 bases. Germline values: CDR1 MDHEN, CDR2 SYDVKM. The CDR3 loop spans 17 amino acids. Trimming pared 1 base from V and 0 bases from J, leaving 13 bases between. This CDR3 reads CASSLFTRGNSNQPQHF. The CDR3 DNA reads as TGTGCCAGCAGTTTATTCACCAGGGGAAATAGCAATCAGCCCCAGCATTTT. The full variable domain, completed using reference TRBV28 and TRBJ1-5, is DVKVTQSSRYLVKRTGEKVFLECVQDMDHENMFWYRQDPGLGLRLIYFSYDVKMKEKGDIPEGYSVSREKKERFSLILESASTNQTSMYLCASSLFTRGNSNQPQHFGDGTRLSIL.

This clone has more than one count but fewer than ten. The rearrangement uses TRBV18 and TRBJ1-1, with 10 bases lining up with TRBD1. Germline CDR1 reads KGHSH; CDR2 reads LQKENI. The CDR3 is 17 residues long. V lost 5 bases to trimming and J lost 6 bases; unmatched junction nucleotides: 15. The CDR3 spells CASSTVYGTGDKSEAFF. CDR3 in DNA: TGTGCCAGCTCAACCGTTTATGGGACAGGGGATAAATCTGAAGCTTTCTTT.

In its sample, this clone was seen a few times. The chain uses TRBV4-1 and TRBJ2-1; D uncertain. The length of the CDR3 is 13 residues. The V end lost 0 bases, the J end lost 10 bases, and 10 bases lay between the germline ends. Germline V gene data show CDR1 as MGHRA and CDR2 as YSYEKL. The DNA for the CDR3 is TGCGCCAGCAGCCAAGATAACGGTTGGGAGCAGTTCTTC. Its translation: CASSQDNGWEQFF.

The rearrangement links TRBV4-3 to TRBJ2-4; 9 nucleotides align to TRBD2. The germline CDR1 and CDR2 sequences are LGHNA and YSLEER. The CDR3 loop spans 18 amino acids. With V trimmed by 3 bases and J by 1 base, 10 bases remained unmatched. Here the CDR3 DNA reads TGCGCCAGCAGCCAGCAAGCGGGGGGCGGGGGCGCCAAAAACATTCAGTACTTC. It encodes CASSQQAGGGGAKNIQYF.

This clone was observed a few times. The conserved final phenylalanine or tryptophan is absent from the CDR3, which likely points to a read error. The chain couples TRBV2 to TRBJ1-2; 7 bases agree with TRBD1. This CDR3 is 14 amino acids long. J gave up 8 bases and V 1 base, and 7 bases lay outside the gene matches. The germline gives CDR1 SNHLY, CDR2 FYNNEI. Here the CDR3 reads CASSEDEQGTGYTL. In DNA, the CDR3 is TGTGCCAGCAGTGAAGACGAACAGGGGACCGGCTACACCCTC.

Only a few counts were recorded for this clone. The rearrangement links TRBV7-9 to TRBJ2-1; 7 bases match TRBD1. CDR3 length: 13 residues. The junction had 7 bases not matched to a gene; V was cut back by 4 bases and J by 10 bases. Germline V gives CDR1 SEHNR, CDR2 FQNEAQ (reference sequence). In DNA form, the CDR3 reads TGTGCCAGCAGCTCCGGGAAAGGGGGCGAGCAGTTCTTC. It codes for CASSSGKGGEQFF.

The sample holds a few counts of this clone. This chain links TRBV18 with TRBJ1-4; a weak D match, TRBD1 (6 bases). CDR1 is KGHSH, CDR2 LQKENI, per germline. V gave up 6 bases and J gave up 6 bases, with 11 bases separating them. The CDR3 contains 13 residues. The chain's CDR3 is CASSFYRDEKLFF. The CDR3 nucleotides are TGTGCCAGCTCGTTTTACAGGGATGAAAAACTGTTTTTT. Full variable domain (missing parts from reference TRBV18 and TRBJ1-4): NAGVMQNPRHLVRRRGQEARLRCSPMKGHSHVYWYRQLPEEGLKFMVYLQKENIIDESGMPKERFSAEFPKEGPSILRIQQVVRGDSAAYFCASSFYRDEKLFFGSGTQLSVL.

The V call is TRBV1, the J call TRBJ2-5; whether TRBD2, the table's D call, matches the DNA was not checked. TRBV1 counts as a pseudogene. The CDR3 has 16 residues. DNA of the CDR3: TGCACCAGCAGCCAAGGTAGCGGGGGAAAAGAAGAGACCCAGTACTTC. This codes for CTSSQGSGGKEETQYF.

This clone was counted between two and nine times. J is TRBJ2-7 and V is TRBV21-1; the table's D call, TRBD2, was not checked against the DNA. TRBV21-1 is assigned pseudogene status. The CDR3 spans 12 residues. Here the CDR3 DNA reads TGTGCCAGCAGCATCGGTGCCTACGAGCAGTACTTC. Its translation is CASSIGAYEQYF.

This chain links TRBV5-6 with TRBJ1-1; TRBD1 matches at 8 bases. V lost 3 bases to trimming and J lost 3 bases; unmatched junction nucleotides: 10. This CDR3 spans 16 amino acids. CDR1 is SGHDT, CDR2 YYEEEE, per germline. DNA for the CDR3: TGTGCCAGCAGCTGGCGGTCAGGGGGCGGATACACTGAAGCTTTCTTT. It translates to CASSWRSGGGYTEAFF.